The source of this TCR beta chain is a study of T cell responses to AZD1222 COVID-19 vaccine. The repertoire was sequenced with immunoSEQ multiplex PCR; TCRdb's copy has only in-frame clones and lacks some. The sample contains 110,000 to 150,000 clones, roughly nine tenths of which appear only once. The CDR3 runs 14 residues. CDR1 and CDR2 from the germline V gene are MDHEN and SYDVKM. Trimming shortened V by 5 bases and J by 5 bases, and 13 bases separated the two germline ends. This TCR was recovered from an adult in good health. This specimen was peripheral blood, taken on day 0 of AZD1222 vaccination. This chain joins TRBV28 and TRBJ2-1, with D hard to call. CDR3 sequence reads: CASSPLLPNNEQFF. CDR3 DNA sequence: TGTGCCAGCAGTCCCCTCCTCCCGAACAATGAGCAGTTCTTC.